This T cell receptor (beta chain) was observed in a study of CD8 T cells in ankylosing spondylitis. The study, taken as a whole, reports: For ankylosing spondylitis blood, a TCR beta motif of under ten highly homologous variants appeared characteristic. Earlier literature documents some of the motif variants in reactive arthritis synovial fluid and blood. Significantly higher representation of disease-linked clones was reported for matched ankylosing spondylitis synovial fluid.

This clonotype came up many times. Its target is not known. Each TCR beta library was made by quantitative 5'-RACE that incorporated molecular barcodes. TCRdb used MiXCR to reprocess the 5' RACE reads, holding one entry per CDR3 protein. The data show almost 30,000 distinct CDR3 sequences, with about 5.1% seen just once and less than 2% held by the top ten. CDR1 is SGDLS and CDR2 is YYNGEE in the germline V gene. V lost 4 bases, J lost 0 bases, and 11 bases lay in between. CDR3 length equals 15 residues. This clonotype was obtained from a female donor with ankylosing spondylitis or in good health (not recorded which). The chain is built from TRBV9 and TRBJ2-1; D gene unclear. Material for sequencing was blood, either unsorted or a sorted T cell fraction (not recorded which). This chain's CDR3 is CASSSRIGSYNEQFF. Written as DNA, the CDR3 is TGTGCCAGCAGCTCCCGGATTGGCTCCTACAATGAGCAGTTCTTC.